This note documents a single T cell receptor (beta chain) sequence. The target of this receptor is not known. Base qualities are not recorded, but no much larger clone differs from it by a single base. Including the terminal cysteine and phenylalanine, the CDR3 comprises 16 residues. Only the CDR3 DNA stays, 48 bases, in frame from base 1. Trimming takes 5 bases from V and 7 bases from J, and the germline ends sit 20 bases apart. Per the germline V gene, SGHVS is the CDR1 and FNYEAQ is the CDR2. These data are taken from a study of siplizumab effects on memory and regulatory T cells (dated by TCRdb to the late 2010s). Some background on the complete study: The study examined how the anti-CD2 antibody siplizumab affects alloreactive T-cell subsets in allogeneic mixed lymphocyte reactions built from human PBMCs.

Overall study results and their limits: Siplizumab significantly lowered the cumulative frequency of alloreactive sequences that could be traced to unstimulated CD4+ memory T cells. Because sequences at frequencies below about 10^-5 were poorly captured, only a minor fraction of alloreactive clones could be mapped back to unstimulated subsets. A naive or memory phenotype could not be assigned to roughly 80-95% of proliferating CD4+ or CD8+ clones. Compared with memory T cells, unstimulated naive T cells appeared more diverse, and naive cells seemed to make a substantial contribution to the alloresponse. The suppressive function of proliferating Tregs from siplizumab cultures was not functionally confirmed. Among mappable alloreactive CD4+ clones, the Treg-derived fraction averaged approximately 72% with siplizumab versus around 29% in control reactions.

TCRbeta CDR3 sequencing was performed on sorted unstimulated T cells and on proliferating T cells recovered from mixed lymphocyte reactions. Fresh whole blood from roughly nine HLA-typed healthy donors was used as the source from which PBMCs were isolated. Unstimulated CD4+ non-regulatory T cells were FACS-sorted to map the origin of alloreactive clones. Library preparation was by the immunoSEQ multiplex PCR assay. Each sample had some 96,000 TCR templates assayed by the deep sequencing platform. Genomic DNA extracted from sorted T cells was used for TCRbeta CDR3 sequencing. For the original study's pipeline: Clonal analysis of TCRbeta CDR3 data was done in the R programming language. Unstimulated samples were compared with post-reaction CFSE-low samples to define alloreactive CD4+ and CD8+ clones. Regulatory or non-regulatory origin of alloreactive CD4+ clones was assigned by matching sequences to the sorted unstimulated Treg and non-Treg repertoires. TCRdb limited this immuneACCESS table to in-frame rearrangements with V and J called. A share of clones is missing; checked studies link under half to unresolved V genes, and the rest is unexplained. The V and J calls and the clone size are those of that table, but D and trimming were determined from the DNA. The sample table records about 120,000 clones; just under 95% of these occur just once. The top ten constitute approximately 0.17% of the sample.

The V gene is TRBV7-6 and the J gene is TRBJ2-2; the D gene may be TRBD1 or TRBD2, since each aligns over 5 bases. The source of this sequence is a human donor in good health. Sequenced input: non-Treg CD4+ T cells sorted from blood. The sample's cell subset or site label is to be understood as: FACS-sorted unstimulated CD4+ non-regulatory T cells. The CDR3 region: CASSLDSSGGRGELFF. The DNA reads TGTGCCAGCAGCCTTGACAGCTCCGGAGGCCGCGGGGAGCTGTTTTTT.